This T cell receptor (beta chain) was recovered during a study of cytomegalovirus exposure and HLA in healthy donors. Looking at the study overall: An analysis done earlier identified approximately 120 million unique TCR beta sequences from about 179 million T cells.

Study results and limitations: Later on, an analysis found that several of the most significant clusters appeared to be linked to common viral pathogens, which included parvovirus B19. High sensitivity and specificity were reportedly achieved when the classifier diagnosed cytomegalovirus status.

The PCR made use of 60 Vbeta and 13 Jbeta primers. Authors' methods: Per a later analysis, the number of unique TCR beta chains was some 75 million, of which 10 million to 11 million were shared. Only in-frame clones appear in the TCRdb table, and some are missing; sequencing was by immunoSEQ multiplex PCR. The V and J calls and the clone size are those of that table, but D and trimming were determined from the DNA. The sample totals 110,000 to 150,000 clones. Germline V gene data show CDR1 as MDHEN and CDR2 as SYDVKM. Trimming took 6 bases from V and 0 from J, leaving 12 bases between them. There are 15 residues in the CDR3. Details on this clone: Its antigen is unknown.

The sequenced material came from PBMCs. The chain uses TRBV28 and TRBJ1-5, with D unresolved. The clonotype was recovered from a man aged 35-49 years in good health and CMV-seronegative. The CDR3 protein is CASSAFSGSNQPQHF. DNA of the CDR3: TGTGCCAGCAGCGCTTTCTCGGGTAGCAATCAGCCCCAGCATTTT.